Following are 24 T cell receptor beta chains from one sample sequenced in a study of blood T cell repertoires in COVID-19. Measured with immunoSEQ multiplex PCR; TCRdb has only the in-frame clones, and not every one. The sample consists of fewer than 350,000 clones, around nine tenths of them appearing once. What was sequenced was peripheral blood. These TCRs come from a woman in her seventies with COVID-19, enrolled during active disease.

The chain uses TRBV4-1 and TRBJ2-5, with 7 bases fitting TRBD2. CDR1 and CDR2 from the germline V gene are MGHRA and YSYEKL. The trim removed 4 bases at V and 1 base at J, leaving 15 bases unmatched. The CDR3 is made up of 18 amino acids. CDR3 DNA sequence: TGCGCCAGCAGCCCTCAAGGGTTCAGCGGGGCCGTCCAAGAGACCCAGTACTTC. Amino acid sequence: CASSPQGFSGAVQETQYF.

This chain connects TRBV6-5 to TRBJ2-1, with D maybe TRBD2 (7 bases). Trimming left V 2 bases short and J 7 bases short, with 15 bases between. Per germline, CDR1 MNHEY and CDR2 SVGAGI. CDR3 length equals 15 residues. The CDR3 nucleotides are TGTGCCAGCAGTTACCCCGAGGGGGGGTCAAATGAGCAGTTCTTC. This codes for CASSYPEGGSNEQFF.

The CDR3 spells CASSQGDPGAYGYTF. The CDR3 coding sequence is TGCGCCAGCAGCCAAGGGGACCCAGGGGCCTATGGCTACACCTTC. This sequence joins TRBV4-3 and TRBJ1-2; the D gene is possibly TRBD1 (6 bases). V was pared by 1 base and J by 4 bases, with 13 bases between. CDR3 length equals 15 residues. Germline V lookup: CDR1 LGHNA, CDR2 YSLEER.

The chain employs TRBV11-2 and TRBJ1-3; D unclear. CDR3 length: 14 amino acids. The V end was cut by 8 bases, the J end by 0 bases, with 11 bases between. Per the germline V gene, CDR1 is SGHAT and CDR2 is FQNNGV. The CDR3 nucleotides read TGTGCCAGCGCCCAGATTTTCTCTGGAAACACCATATATTTT. This codes for CASAQIFSGNTIYF.

The chain links TRBV14 to TRBJ1-1; D is unresolved. Germline assignment: CDR1 SGHDN and CDR2 FVKESK. CDR3 size: 13 residues. V lost 3 bases and J lost 1, with 6 bases in between. CDR3 in DNA: TGTGCCAGCAGCCAGGGCCCGAACACTGAAGCTTTCTTT. Translated: CASSQGPNTEAFF.

The V call is TRBV5-5, the J call TRBJ2-1, with a weak D call TRBD2 (5 bases). Germline V CDR1 and CDR2: SGHKS, YYEKEE (reference sequence). Deletions cut 0 bases from V and 8 bases from J, with 9 bases between. CDR3 length: 13 amino acids. The CDR3 loop reads CASSLGGFDEQFF. In nucleotides, the CDR3 is TGTGCCAGCAGCTTGGGAGGGTTTGATGAGCAGTTCTTC. Looking up the rest from reference TRBV5-5 and TRBJ2-1 gives the full variable domain: DAGVTQSPTHLIKTRGQQVTLRCSPISGHKSVSWYQQVLGQGPQFIFQYYEKEERGRGNFPDRFSARQFPNYSSELNVNALLLGDSALYLCASSLGGFDEQFFGPGTRLTVL.

V usage is TRBV24-1 and J usage is TRBJ1-2, with 7 nucleotides matching TRBD1. Looked up from germline, CDR1 is KGHDR and CDR2 is SFDVKD. The trim removed 12 bases at V and 6 bases at J, leaving 12 bases unmatched. The CDR3 consists of 13 residues. The CDR3 region has the DNA TGTGCCGCCTCCGGGACAGCTTTACATGGCTACACCTTC. It encodes CAASGTALHGYTF.

The V call is TRBV11-2, the J call TRBJ2-5; 8 bases align to TRBD1. V shed 2 bases and J 3 bases; nucleotides not matched to a gene: 5. The length of the CDR3 is 15 residues. The germline CDR1 and CDR2 sequences are SGHAT and FQNNGV. In DNA form, the CDR3 reads TGTGCCAGCAGCTTACGGGACAGGATTAAAGAGACCCAGTACTTC. It specifies CASSLRDRIKETQYF.

The CDR3 is CASSLASSYEQYF. In nucleotides, the CDR3 is TGTGCCAGCAGCTTAGCTAGTTCCTACGAGCAGTACTTC. The V call is TRBV7-9, the J call TRBJ2-7; D gene ambiguous. Per germline, CDR1 SEHNR and CDR2 FQNEAQ (reference sequence). V was cut by 0 bases and J by 1 base, with 4 bases left in between. CDR3 length: 13 amino acids.

V gene TRBV5-1 combines with J gene TRBJ2-7, with 8 bases identical to TRBD1. J was trimmed by 2 bases and V by 4 bases; bases with no gene match: 5. CDR3 length equals 14 residues. Germline values: CDR1 SGHRS, CDR2 YFSETQ. CDR3 coding DNA: TGCGCCAGCAGCCGGGGGACAGGAGCCTACGAGCAGTACTTC. This codes for CASSRGTGAYEQYF. Combining the CDR3 with reference TRBV5-1 and TRBJ2-7 gives the whole variable domain KAGVTQTPRYLIKTRGQQVTLSCSPISGHRSVSWYQQTPGQGLQFLFEYFSETQRNKGNFPGRFSGRQFSNSRSEMNVSTLELGDSALYLCASSRGTGAYEQYFGPGTRLTVT.

V and J are TRBV10-3 and TRBJ1-5; D gene uncertain. The germline V and J ends were trimmed by 8 bases and 4 bases, with 9 bases remaining between them. The germline gives CDR1 ENHRY, CDR2 SYGVKD. This CDR3 contains 12 residues. As DNA, the CDR3 is TGTGCCATCTCGCAGGTGAATCAGCCCCAGCATTTT. It specifies CAISQVNQPQHF.

This rearrangement joins TRBV6-5 to TRBJ2-7; the match to TRBD1 covers 9 bases. Looked up from germline, CDR1 is MNHEY and CDR2 is SVGAGI. The length of the CDR3 is 13 residues. Trimming took 4 bases from V and 6 from J; bases not matched to a gene: 4. The CDR3 spells CASSFGTGPEQYF. CDR3 bases: TGTGCCAGCAGTTTCGGGACAGGGCCCGAGCAGTACTTC.

The chain recombines TRBV2 with TRBJ2-3; no definite D call. This CDR3 is built from 12 residues. Deletions cut 1 base from V and 4 bases from J, with 3 bases between. Germline V CDR1 and CDR2: SNHLY, FYNNEI. CDR3 in DNA: TGTGCCAGCAGTGAAGACTCAGATACGCAGTATTTT. It is translated as CASSEDSDTQYF.

The gene calls are TRBV5-1 and TRBJ2-1; D gene uncertain. V lost 5 bases and J 5 bases, leaving 14 bases between the germline ends. Germline V gene data show CDR1 as SGHRS and CDR2 as YFSETQ. The CDR3 contains 14 residues. DNA of the CDR3: TGCGCCAGCAGGATACCAGGAATACACAATGAGCAGTTCTTC. Amino acids: CASRIPGIHNEQFF.

The V gene is TRBV25-1, the J gene TRBJ1-2; 11 bases are a match to TRBD1. This CDR3 is 15 amino acids long. Per the germline V gene, CDR1 is MGHDK and CDR2 is SYGVNS. The V gene end was trimmed by 3 bases and the J gene end by 6 bases; junction bases not matched to a gene: 6. DNA for the CDR3: TGTGCCAGCAGTGAGGCAGTGGACAGGGGGCATGGCTACACCTTC. Residues: CASSEAVDRGHGYTF.

The V call is TRBV5-4, the J call TRBJ2-3; 10 nucleotides align to TRBD1. Germline V gene lookup returns CDR1 SGHNT and CDR2 YYREEE (reference sequence). V lost 6 bases and J lost 2; bases outside the gene matches: 6. This CDR3 has 15 residues. CDR3 region: CASNAGTGDTDTQYF. CDR3 bases: TGTGCCAGCAACGCCGGGACAGGGGACACAGATACGCAGTATTTT. The full variable domain, its missing parts supplied by reference TRBV5-4 and TRBJ2-3, is ETGVTQSPTHLIKTRGQQVTLRCSSQSGHNTVSWYQQALGQGPQFIFQYYREEENGRGNFPPRFSGLQFPNYSSELNVNALELDDSALYLCASNAGTGDTDTQYFGPGTRLTVL.

Only one count was recorded for this clone. V and J are TRBV29-1 and TRBJ1-5; possible D gene TRBD1, 5 bases. This CDR3 comprises 10 residues. Trimming removed 5 bases at V and 10 bases at J, with 9 bases between. The V gene's germline CDR1 is SQVTM and CDR2 ANQGSEA. The CDR3 DNA is TGCAGCGTTTGGGGCCCCCCCCAGCATTTT. This sequence encodes CSVWGPPQHF.

The V call is TRBV7-2, the J call TRBJ2-7, with 7 bases fitting TRBD2. J was trimmed by 1 base and V by 0 bases; bases with no gene match: 0. The germline gives CDR1 SGHTA, CDR2 FQGNSA. CDR3 size: 14 residues. The CDR3 DNA follows: TGTGCCAGCAGCTTAGCCGGGGGGTCCTACGAGCAGTACTTC. Its translation is CASSLAGGSYEQYF.

In nucleotides, the CDR3 is TGTGCCACCTCTGAGGACAGGGGGCCCAACACTGAAGCTTTCTTT. It encodes CATSEDRGPNTEAFF. This chain uses TRBV2 with TRBJ1-1; TRBD1 agrees at 11 bases. The CDR3 covers 15 residues. V lost 10 bases to trimming and J lost 2 bases; unmatched junction nucleotides: 9. Germline CDR1 and CDR2: SNHLY and FYNNEI.

The V gene is TRBV14, the J gene TRBJ2-2; 7 nucleotides line up with TRBD1. CDR3 size: 18 residues. Germline V gene data show CDR1 as SGHDN and CDR2 as FVKESK. Germline trimming cut 2 bases from V and 6 bases from J; bases unmatched to any gene: 15. Here the CDR3 DNA reads TGTGCCAGCAGCCAATCGAATCCCCGAACAGGGGTCCCCGGGGAGCTGTTTTTT. Translation gives CASSQSNPRTGVPGELFF. Combining the CDR3 with reference TRBV14 and TRBJ2-2 gives the whole variable domain EAGVTQFPSHSVIEKGQTVTLRCDPISGHDNLYWYRRVMGKEIKFLLHFVKESKQDESGMPNNRFLAERTGGTYSTLKVQPAELEDSGVYFCASSQSNPRTGVPGELFFGEGSRLTVL.

This clone appeared once. The rearrangement joins TRBV4-2 to TRBJ2-3, with 9 bases identical to TRBD2. The V and J ends lost 3 bases and 2 bases, in that order; junction bases with no gene match: 6. The CDR3 totals 16 residues. Germline lookup yields CDR1 LGHNA and CDR2 YNFKEQ. For the CDR3, the DNA is TGTGCCAGCAGCCAGGTAGCGGGGGTGAACACAGATACGCAGTATTTT. Translating gives CASSQVAGVNTDTQYF.

The chain is built from TRBV30 and TRBJ1-2; unclear D gene. Germline CDR1 is GTSNPN and CDR2 is SVGIG (reference sequence). This CDR3 is built from 12 residues. V was shortened by 8 bases and J by 2 bases, with 12 bases between the two germline ends. CDR3 nucleotides: TGTGCCGGAGCCGGGAACAACTATGGCTACACCTTC. It translates to CAGAGNNYGYTF.

The rearrangement uses TRBV12-3 or TRBV12-4 and TRBJ2-7; TRBD2 matches at 8 bases. The CDR3 runs to 13 residues. The trim removed 8 bases at V and 2 bases at J, leaving 5 bases unmatched. The CDR3: CASGYGGAYEQYF. The DNA for the CDR3 is TGTGCCAGCGGTTACGGGGGGGCCTACGAGCAGTACTTC.

This clone came up once. This chain uses TRBV7-9 with TRBJ1-3; D call uncertain. The ends were cut back, 4 bases at V and 0 bases at J, with 7 bases in the middle. Germline assignment: CDR1 SEHNR and CDR2 FQNEAQ (reference sequence). The CDR3 totals 14 residues. The CDR3 spells CASSSQSSGNTIYF. The CDR3 DNA reads as TGTGCCAGCAGCTCACAGAGCTCTGGAAACACCATATATTTT.